This T cell receptor (beta chain) was captured in a study of T-cell memory formation after mild COVID-19. Whole-study context: Largely, TCR clusters stayed within a single donor. Study-level findings and limits: Pre-infection memory held some responding clones, suggesting pre-existing cross-reactive T cells responded. Later expanders leaned CD4+, whereas clones that contracted between day 15 and 85 were balanced CD4/CD8.

V shed 6 bases and J shed 4 bases, with 12 bases lying between them. The CDR3 is 13 residues long. Germline loops: CDR1 KGHSH, CDR2 LQKENI. About this clonotype itself: No antigen is known for it.

TCRdb re-analysed the 5' RACE reads in MiXCR, keeping a single row per CDR3 protein. The sample yields about 250,000 distinct CDR3 sequences, roughly 15% seen once. The chain has TRBV18 and TRBJ2-5; no clear D. The TCR originated in an adult woman who had mild COVID-19 (a few samples of this study predate the infection). Cell type and time point are not known. Sequenced sample: PBMCs or a T cell subset sorted from them (not recorded which). The CDR3 coding sequence is TGTGCCAGCTCCCCAGGTTTGCGAGAGACCCAGTACTTC. Its protein is CASSPGLRETQYF.